Included here is one T cell receptor (beta chain) sequence, with context. It lacks a known antigen. A much larger clone is a single base away; this may be a read error. One collaborating source in Seattle enrolled patients while the patients were actively infected and followed the patients over time throughout the course of disease. Whole blood was collected in K2EDTA tubes by collaborating institutions according to the institutions' own protocols. For TCRbeta analysis, collaborator samples were shipped as frozen whole blood, as isolated PBMCs, or as DNA extracted from either sample type. The sample belongs to a study of blood T cell repertoires in COVID-19 (dated by TCRdb to about 2020). About the study as a whole: Samples covering the acute and convalescent phases of COVID-19 were provided by collaborators in the United States, Italy and Spain. Sample metadata almost always included a de-identified subject ID, COVID-19 status, age in years and sex. The repertoires were made available in a free public database intended to serve as a resource for research on the immune response to SARS-CoV-2. The material from the prospective study consisted of cDNA or gDNA derived from T cells, B-cell-depleted T cells, or PBMCs. Where available, HLA class I and class II types were taken from metadata supplied by the sample provider and were not determined by assay-based typing. Samples came from the ongoing ImmuneRACE study (first 160 participants) plus 1,254 subjects from 6 global collaborators. The dataset comprised deeply sampled blood TCRbeta repertoires from subjects exposed to, actively infected with, or recovered from COVID-19.

The junction carries 3 bases between V and J, which are trimmed by 1 base and 0 bases respectively. The CDR3, from cysteine to phenylalanine, totals 13 residues. Only CDR3 DNA remains: 39 bases, in frame from the first base. The germline V gene specifies SGHAT as CDR1 and FQNNGV as CDR2. The immunoSEQ Assay, a bias-controlled multiplex PCR, was used to amplify TCRbeta CDR3 regions from genomic DNA. In the paper's pipeline: Nucleated cell counts per sample were estimated from amplification of reference gene primers within the assay. Sequence reads were collapsed and filtered to measure the absolute abundance of every unique TCRbeta CDR3 rearrangement. Productive Simpson clonality was computed per sample as the square root of Simpson's diversity index over productive rearrangements. The clones in this table, taken by TCRdb from immuneACCESS, are in-frame only. Not every clone is retained; where verified, under half of the shortfall comes from an unresolved V gene, and the cause of the rest is unknown. From that table come the V and J calls and clone size; the DNA was used to work out D and trimming. In this sample the table shows about 150,000 clones, roughly 80% of which occur a single time. Of the sample, around 10% is held by the ten largest clones.

Results the study describes overall, beyond this receptor: The quantity of clinical and demographic metadata differed by source and by participant and was supplied without curation.

This chain is built from TRBV11-2 and TRBJ1-1; the D gene assignment is ambiguous. The specimen sequenced was peripheral blood. The clonotype originates from a woman between 55 and 75 years old with COVID-19, enrolled during active disease. The DNA sequence reads TGTGCCAGCAGCTTAGTATTGAACACTGAAGCTTTCTTT. Its protein product is CASSLVLNTEAFF.